A selection of T cell receptor beta chains follows, all from one sample in a study of CD4 T cells in relation to SARS-CoV-2 and coronaviruses. Clones were sequenced by immunoSEQ multiplex PCR, and TCRdb holds only the in-frame ones, with some missing. The sample lists 23,000 or so clones; under 80% were seen once. Antigen specificity for these receptors is unknown. Material: CD4+ T cells from PBMCs, cultured in vitro. Every receptor here comes from a human donor in good health. Each CDR3 is given with its conserved first and last residue. D genes are given only for firm matches. The size of a clone is reported for some rows only, either as once, few or many, or as a class for expanded clones.

V gene: TRBV5-1
clone size: -
D gene: TRBD2
J gene: TRBJ2-1
CDR3 protein: CASSISGGHNEQFF
CDR3 DNA: TGCGCCAGCAGCATAAGCGGGGGACACAATGAGCAGTTCTTC

V gene: TRBV28
clone size: few
D gene: TRBD1
J gene: TRBJ1-1
CDR3 protein: CASRRTGGHTEAFF
CDR3 DNA: TGTGCCAGCAGAAGGACAGGGGGACACACTGAAGCTTTCTTT

V gene: TRBV4-1
clone size: -
D gene: -
J gene: TRBJ1-1
CDR3 protein: CASSLFPPQGRTEAFF
CDR3 DNA: TGCGCCAGCAGCCTATTTCCTCCTCAGGGTCGTACTGAAGCTTTCTTT

V gene: TRBV27
clone size: -
D gene: -
J gene: TRBJ2-3
CDR3 protein: CASRPSTDTQYF
CDR3 DNA: TGTGCCAGCAGACCTAGCACAGATACGCAGTATTTT

V gene: TRBV19
clone size: once
D gene: -
J gene: TRBJ1-5
CDR3 protein: CASTLEPAGRNQPQHF
CDR3 DNA: TGTGCCAGTACCCTGGAACCCGCGGGGCGCAATCAGCCCCAGCATTTT

V gene: TRBV12-3/TRBV12-4
clone size: -
D gene: -
J gene: TRBJ2-7
CDR3 protein: CASKGQTYEQYF
CDR3 DNA: TGTGCCAGCAAAGGGCAGACCTACGAGCAGTACTTC

V gene: TRBV19
clone size: -
D gene: TRBD1
J gene: TRBJ1-5
CDR3 protein: CASRRQGSSVGSNQPQHF
CDR3 DNA: TGTGCCAGTAGGCGACAGGGCTCTTCCGTAGGAAGCAATCAGCCCCAGCATTTT

V gene: TRBV24-1
clone size: -
D gene: TRBD2
J gene: TRBJ2-5
CDR3 protein: CATSDFGGGGETQYF
CDR3 DNA: TGTGCCACCAGTGATTTTGGCGGCGGGGGGGAGACCCAGTACTTC

V gene: TRBV9
clone size: -
D gene: TRBD1
J gene: TRBJ1-1
CDR3 protein: CASSRGGTGITEAFF
CDR3 DNA: TGTGCCAGCAGCAGAGGCGGGACAGGGATCACTGAAGCTTTCTTT

V gene: TRBV6-5
clone size: -
D gene: TRBD1
J gene: TRBJ2-2
CDR3 protein: CASSPGTGDTGELFF
CDR3 DNA: TGTGCCAGCAGTCCTGGGACAGGGGACACCGGGGAGCTGTTTTTT

V gene: TRBV19
clone size: once
D gene: -
J gene: TRBJ1-1
CDR3 protein: CASSSRLTPKRTEAFF
CDR3 DNA: TGTGCCAGTAGTTCACGGCTTACCCCGAAGCGCACTGAAGCTTTCTTT

V gene: TRBV20-1
clone size: -
D gene: TRBD1
J gene: TRBJ2-3
CDR3 protein: CSAIDRATDTQYF
CDR3 DNA: TGCAGTGCTATTGACAGGGCTACAGATACGCAGTATTTT

V gene: TRBV7-9
clone size: -
D gene: -
J gene: TRBJ2-7
CDR3 protein: CASSLGVVNEQYF
CDR3 DNA: TGTGCCAGCAGCTTAGGTGTCGTAAACGAGCAGTACTTC

V gene: TRBV2
clone size: -
D gene: -
J gene: TRBJ1-3
CDR3 protein: CASSVRQGSGNTIYF
CDR3 DNA: TGTGCCAGCAGTGTTAGGCAGGGCTCTGGAAACACCATATATTTT

V gene: TRBV30
clone size: -
D gene: -
J gene: TRBJ1-5
CDR3 protein: CAWSVSGGQPQHF
CDR3 DNA: TGTGCCTGGAGTGTCTCGGGGGGGCAGCCCCAGCATTTT

V gene: TRBV6-6
clone size: -
D gene: TRBD2
J gene: TRBJ2-2
CDR3 protein: CASSLGVSGRAGAGELFF
CDR3 DNA: TGTGCCAGCAGTCTCGGGGTTAGCGGGAGGGCCGGGGCCGGGGAGCTGTTTTTT

V gene: TRBV28
clone size: -
D gene: TRBD2
J gene: TRBJ2-7
CDR3 protein: CASSTHGLAISYEQYF
CDR3 DNA: TGTGCCAGCAGTACTCATGGACTAGCGATTTCTTACGAGCAGTACTTC

V gene: TRBV19
clone size: -
D gene: -
J gene: TRBJ2-5
CDR3 protein: CASSIGLLETQYF
CDR3 DNA: TGTGCCAGTAGTATCGGGCTTCTGGAGACCCAGTACTTC

V gene: TRBV27
clone size: -
D gene: TRBD2
J gene: TRBJ2-5
CDR3 protein: CASSLISGRGIETQYF
CDR3 DNA: TGTGCCAGCAGTTTAATCAGCGGGAGAGGGATAGAGACCCAGTACTTC

V gene: TRBV6-5
clone size: -
D gene: TRBD2
J gene: TRBJ2-7
CDR3 protein: CASSAGAGGTYEQYF
CDR3 DNA: TGTGCCAGCAGCGCAGGGGCGGGGGGAACCTACGAGCAGTACTTC

V gene: TRBV10-3
clone size: -
D gene: TRBD1
J gene: TRBJ1-1
CDR3 protein: CAISDKGQGGTEAFF
CDR3 DNA: TGTGCCATCAGTGATAAAGGACAGGGTGGCACTGAAGCTTTCTTT

V gene: TRBV19
clone size: once
D gene: -
J gene: TRBJ2-7
CDR3 protein: CASSNETPYYEQYF
CDR3 DNA: TGTGCCAGTAGTAACGAGACACCTTACTACGAGCAGTACTTC

V gene: TRBV30
clone size: -
D gene: -
J gene: TRBJ1-6
CDR3 protein: CAWSATESPLHF
CDR3 DNA: TGTGCCTGGAGCGCCACGGAGAGCCCCCTCCACTTT

V gene: TRBV4-1
clone size: -
D gene: -
J gene: TRBJ1-1
CDR3 protein: CASSLDAGRPEAFF
CDR3 DNA: TGCGCCAGCAGCCTTGACGCAGGGCGACCTGAAGCTTTCTTT

V gene: TRBV19
clone size: once
D gene: -
J gene: TRBJ2-7
CDR3 protein: CASSIDRGFGYEQYF
CDR3 DNA: TGTGCCAGTAGTATAGATCGGGGGTTCGGATACGAGCAGTACTTC

V gene: TRBV9
clone size: -
D gene: TRBD2
J gene: TRBJ2-1
CDR3 protein: CASSPKTSGIYNEQFF
CDR3 DNA: TGTGCCAGCAGCCCAAAGACTAGCGGGATTTATAATGAGCAGTTCTTC

V gene: TRBV7-8
clone size: -
D gene: -
J gene: TRBJ1-3
CDR3 protein: CASSPVIGGGGNTIYF
CDR3 DNA: TGTGCCAGCAGTCCCGTGATCGGAGGCGGTGGAAACACCATATATTTT

V gene: TRBV2
clone size: -
D gene: TRBD1
J gene: TRBJ2-1
CDR3 protein: CASSEELGQGLYNEQFF
CDR3 DNA: TGTGCCAGCAGTGAAGAGCTGGGACAGGGGCTCTACAATGAGCAGTTCTTC

V gene: TRBV19
clone size: -
D gene: -
J gene: TRBJ2-4
CDR3 protein: CASSIVFEGGKNIQYF
CDR3 DNA: TGTGCCAGTAGTATTGTTTTCGAGGGGGGCAAAAACATTCAGTACTTC

V gene: TRBV7-4
clone size: -
D gene: -
J gene: TRBJ2-7
CDR3 protein: CAISVHEQYF
CDR3 DNA: TGTGCCATTTCAGTCCACGAGCAGTACTTC

V gene: TRBV2
clone size: -
D gene: TRBD1
J gene: TRBJ1-1
CDR3 protein: CASSGRVNRGGRTEAFF
CDR3 DNA: TGTGCCAGCAGTGGACGCGTAAACAGGGGAGGGCGGACTGAAGCTTTCTTT

V gene: TRBV5-1
clone size: -
D gene: -
J gene: TRBJ2-7
CDR3 protein: CASSLGDSPYEQYF
CDR3 DNA: TGCGCCAGCAGCTTGGGTGACAGTCCTTACGAGCAGTACTTC

V gene: TRBV6-2/TRBV6-3
clone size: few
D gene: -
J gene: TRBJ1-2
CDR3 protein: CASCHRAGYGYTF
CDR3 DNA: TGTGCCAGCTGCCACAGGGCCGGCTATGGCTACACCTTC

V gene: TRBV28
clone size: -
D gene: -
J gene: TRBJ1-5
CDR3 protein: CASSLLQRKNQPQHF
CDR3 DNA: TGTGCCAGCAGTTTGTTACAGAGAAAAAATCAGCCCCAGCATTTT

V gene: TRBV2
clone size: -
D gene: -
J gene: TRBJ1-5
CDR3 protein: CASSELGSNQPQHF
CDR3 DNA: TGTGCCAGCAGTGAACTTGGTAGCAATCAGCCCCAGCATTTT

V gene: TRBV6-5
clone size: -
D gene: TRBD1
J gene: TRBJ2-7
CDR3 protein: CASTVPDRSGEQYF
CDR3 DNA: TGTGCCAGCACCGTCCCGGACAGGTCGGGCGAGCAGTACTTC

V gene: TRBV15
clone size: -
D gene: TRBD1
J gene: TRBJ1-1
CDR3 protein: CATSRGQGILNTEAFF
CDR3 DNA: TGTGCCACCAGCAGGGGACAGGGGATCCTGAACACTGAAGCTTTCTTT

V gene: TRBV5-1
clone size: -
D gene: -
J gene: TRBJ2-1
CDR3 protein: CASSLEPGTYNEQFF
CDR3 DNA: TGCGCCAGCAGTTTAGAACCCGGGACATACAATGAGCAGTTCTTC

V gene: TRBV18
clone size: -
D gene: TRBD1
J gene: TRBJ1-5
CDR3 protein: CASSPLEGGGGIGQPQHF
CDR3 DNA: TGTGCCAGCTCACCACTGGAAGGGGGCGGCGGAATTGGTCAGCCCCAGCATTTT

V gene: TRBV19
clone size: -
D gene: -
J gene: TRBJ1-3
CDR3 protein: CASSTLGSNSGNTIYF
CDR3 DNA: TGTGCCAGTAGTACCCTCGGGAGCAACTCTGGAAACACCATATATTTT

V gene: TRBV5-1
clone size: -
D gene: -
J gene: TRBJ1-5
CDR3 protein: CASSLGGQQPQHF
CDR3 DNA: TGCGCCAGCAGCTTGGGGGGTCAGCAGCCCCAGCATTTT

V gene: TRBV7-9
clone size: -
D gene: TRBD2
J gene: TRBJ2-1
CDR3 protein: CASSPPTSASSYNEQFF
CDR3 DNA: TGTGCCAGCAGCCCACCGACTAGCGCGAGCTCCTACAATGAGCAGTTCTTC

V gene: TRBV3-1/TRBV3-2
clone size: -
D gene: TRBD2
J gene: TRBJ2-3
CDR3 protein: CASSFGTSGRYGDTQYF
CDR3 DNA: TGTGCCAGCAGCTTCGGGACTAGCGGGAGGTATGGAGATACGCAGTATTTT

V gene: TRBV18
clone size: -
D gene: -
J gene: TRBJ2-3
CDR3 protein: CASSPQERPTDTQYF
CDR3 DNA: TGTGCCAGCTCACCACAGGAGAGACCCACAGATACGCAGTATTTT

V gene: TRBV7-3
clone size: -
D gene: -
J gene: TRBJ2-2
CDR3 protein: CASSPSLPNTGELFF
CDR3 DNA: TGTGCCAGCAGCCCGAGTCTCCCGAACACCGGGGAGCTGTTTTTT

V gene: TRBV5-6
clone size: -
D gene: TRBD1
J gene: TRBJ1-5
CDR3 protein: CASSHGTGVSQPQHF
CDR3 DNA: TGTGCCAGCAGCCACGGGACAGGAGTATCCCAGCCCCAGCATTTT

V gene: TRBV12-5
clone size: -
D gene: -
J gene: TRBJ1-2
CDR3 protein: CASGLVGISQSTF
CDR3 DNA: TGTGCTAGTGGTTTGGTAGGCATCTCCCAGAGCACCTTC

V gene: TRBV6-5
clone size: few
D gene: -
J gene: TRBJ1-2
CDR3 protein: CASSYSTGLNYGYTF
CDR3 DNA: TGTGCCAGCAGTTATTCTACAGGGCTTAACTATGGCTACACCTTC

V gene: TRBV2
clone size: -
D gene: -
J gene: TRBJ1-6
CDR3 protein: CASSEGGYNSPLHF
CDR3 DNA: TGTGCCAGCAGTGAGGGCGGGTATAATTCACCCCTCCACTTT

V gene: TRBV20-1
clone size: -
D gene: -
J gene: TRBJ1-1
CDR3 protein: CSASTSAPTEAFF
CDR3 DNA: TGCAGTGCTAGTACCTCAGCCCCCACTGAAGCTTTCTTT

V gene: TRBV6-5
clone size: -
D gene: TRBD1
J gene: TRBJ2-7
CDR3 protein: CASFGQGLYEQYF
CDR3 DNA: TGTGCCAGCTTCGGACAGGGGCTCTACGAGCAGTACTTC

V gene: TRBV14
clone size: -
D gene: -
J gene: TRBJ2-1
CDR3 protein: CASSPLIPDFNEQFF
CDR3 DNA: TGTGCCAGCAGCCCACTTATCCCGGACTTTAATGAGCAGTTCTTC

V gene: TRBV15
clone size: -
D gene: -
J gene: TRBJ1-1
CDR3 protein: CATSLGGEAFF
CDR3 DNA: TGTGCCACCAGCCTCGGCGGTGAAGCTTTCTTT

V gene: TRBV3-1/TRBV3-2
clone size: -
D gene: TRBD1
J gene: TRBJ1-2
CDR3 protein: CASSLGQDYGYTF
CDR3 DNA: TGTGCCAGCAGCCTCGGACAGGACTATGGCTACACCTTC

V gene: TRBV19
clone size: -
D gene: TRBD1
J gene: TRBJ2-1
CDR3 protein: CASSPRQGAQNEQFF
CDR3 DNA: TGTGCCAGTAGTCCGAGACAGGGGGCGCAAAATGAGCAGTTCTTC

V gene: TRBV2
clone size: once
D gene: -
J gene: TRBJ1-6
CDR3 protein: CASSLKTASGSPLHF
CDR3 DNA: TGTGCCAGCAGTCTTAAAACAGCCTCCGGGTCACCCCTCCACTTT

V gene: TRBV19
clone size: -
D gene: TRBD2
J gene: TRBJ2-3
CDR3 protein: CASSRRPPLMTSGRADTQYF
CDR3 DNA: TGTGCCAGTAGTAGACGGCCCCCCCTTATGACTAGCGGGAGGGCCGATACGCAGTATTTT

V gene: TRBV2
clone size: -
D gene: -
J gene: TRBJ2-7
CDR3 protein: CASRHTLLYEQYF
CDR3 DNA: TGTGCCAGCAGACATACACTACTCTACGAGCAGTACTTC

V gene: TRBV6-2/TRBV6-3
clone size: few
D gene: -
J gene: TRBJ1-2
CDR3 protein: CASSYSTGHGYTF
CDR3 DNA: TGTGCCAGCAGTTACTCGACCGGGCATGGCTACACCTTC

V gene: TRBV24-1
clone size: -
D gene: TRBD2
J gene: TRBJ2-7
CDR3 protein: CATAASGLSSYEQYF
CDR3 DNA: TGTGCCACGGCGGCTAGCGGGCTTAGCTCCTACGAGCAGTACTTC